The 26 T cell receptor beta chains listed next were all sequenced from one sample in a study of blood T cell repertoires in COVID-19. Here immunoSEQ multiplex PCR was the method, and the copy in TCRdb shows in-frame clones only, minus some. The data show some 350,000 clones, around 91% seen once. What was sequenced was PBMCs or T cells enriched from blood (not recorded which). Receptors originate from a young man who had recovered from COVID-19.

The chain combines TRBV18 with TRBJ2-3, with 10 bases that match TRBD2. This CDR3 is built from 16 residues. The J segment lost 6 bases and the V segment lost 3 bases, leaving 9 bases of the junction unmatched. CDR1 and CDR2 (germline): KGHSH, LQKENI. The DNA for the CDR3 is TGTGCCAGCTCACCTCGGACTAGCGGTGGTTTCGATACGCAGTATTTT. Protein product: CASSPRTSGGFDTQYF.

This rearrangement joins TRBV12-3 or TRBV12-4 to TRBJ1-1; D gene unclear. This CDR3 has 13 amino acids. V lost 6 bases, J lost 4 bases, and 12 bases lay in between. CDR3 region: CASRLDWATEAFF. The CDR3 DNA sequence: TGTGCCAGCAGACTCGATTGGGCCACTGAAGCTTTCTTT.

The V gene is TRBV21-1, the J gene TRBJ1-5; the table assigns TRBD1, which was not confirmed against the DNA. TRBV21-1 is an annotated pseudogene. The CDR3 is 16 amino acids. CDR3 protein: CASSTPSRDRNQPQHF. The CDR3 bases are TGTGCCAGCAGCACCCCTTCCCGGGACAGAAATCAGCCCCAGCATTTT.

The chain carries TRBV3-1 (or the pseudogene TRBV3-2) and TRBJ1-2; D may be TRBD1 (6 bases). CDR3 length equals 16 residues. Per the germline V gene, CDR1 is LGHDT and CDR2 is YNNKEL (reference sequence). V lost 5 bases and J 4 bases, leaving 20 bases between the germline ends. CDR3 DNA sequence: TGTGCCAGCAGCGCTACAGGGACCCGAAACTTCTATGGCTACACCTTC. Protein: CASSATGTRNFYGYTF.

The rearrangement links TRBV18 to TRBJ2-1; the D is unclear. Trimming shortened V by 2 bases and J by 0 bases, and 8 bases separated the two germline ends. Per the germline V gene, CDR1 is KGHSH and CDR2 is LQKENI. The CDR3 has 15 amino acids. The CDR3 DNA reads as TGTGCCAGCTCACCATCACAAAGCTCCTACAATGAGCAGTTCTTC. It specifies CASSPSQSSYNEQFF.

J is TRBJ1-5 and V is TRBV28; 9 bases are a match to TRBD1. The CDR3 has 15 residues. Unmatched junction bases numbered 13, after V lost 10 bases and J lost 6 bases. Germline V lookup: CDR1 MDHEN, CDR2 SYDVKM. The DNA for the CDR3 is TGTGCCATCTCGGACCTTACAGGGGGCACTCAGCCCCAGCATTTT. This encodes CAISDLTGGTQPQHF.

V and J are TRBV5-1 and TRBJ2-2; no clear D. Germline V gives CDR1 SGHRS, CDR2 YFSETQ. Trimming removed 4 bases at V and 0 bases at J, with 16 bases between. The CDR3 runs to 17 residues. CDR3 in amino acids: CASSPPGLLANTGELFF. CDR3 DNA: TGCGCCAGCAGCCCCCCTGGGCTCCTCGCGAACACCGGGGAGCTGTTTTTT.

The chain recombines TRBV6-5 with TRBJ1-2; TRBD1 agrees at 8 bases. Germline lookup yields CDR1 MNHEY and CDR2 SVGAGI. V lost 2 bases and J lost 8; bases outside the gene matches: 4. This CDR3 is 13 amino acids long. The CDR3 DNA reads TGTGCCAGCAGTTACGGACAGGGACGCGGCTACACCTTC. Amino acids: CASSYGQGRGYTF.

This chain links TRBV12-3 or TRBV12-4 with TRBJ2-7, with D uncertain. The CDR3 consists of 13 residues. V was pared by 4 bases and J by 5 bases, with 12 bases between. CDR3 region: CASSSFGRHEQYF. CDR3 bases: TGTGCCAGCAGTTCCTTCGGCAGGCACGAGCAGTACTTC.

V usage is TRBV7-2 and J usage is TRBJ2-6; perhaps TRBD2 as D (5 bases). CDR1 SGHTA and CDR2 FQGNSA come from the germline V gene. The CDR3 totals 16 residues. Trimming took 1 base from V and 1 from J, leaving 8 bases between them. The CDR3: CASSLGSGSGANVLTF. CDR3 sequence (DNA): TGTGCCAGCAGCTTAGGTTCGGGGTCTGGGGCCAACGTCCTGACTTTC.

This chain uses TRBV28 with TRBJ1-3; D may be TRBD1 (5 bases). The length of the CDR3 is 15 residues. Trimming shortened V by 3 bases and J by 0 bases, and 9 bases separated the two germline ends. Germline values: CDR1 MDHEN, CDR2 SYDVKM. CDR3 nucleotides: TGTGCCAGCAGTTTCGCCAGGGCCTCTGGAAACACCATATATTTT. This translates into CASSFARASGNTIYF.

The V call is TRBV2, the J call TRBJ1-1, with a possible D match to TRBD1 (5 bases). Trimming took 4 bases from V and 0 from J, leaving 9 bases between them. CDR1 SNHLY and CDR2 FYNNEI come from the germline V gene. CDR3 length equals 14 residues. The CDR3 protein is CASSAGGLNTEAFF. CDR3 bases: TGTGCCAGCAGTGCCGGGGGACTGAACACTGAAGCTTTCTTT. The variable domain in full, with the rest retrieved from reference TRBV2 and TRBJ1-1, is EPEVTQTPSHQVTQMGQEVILRCVPISNHLYFYWYRQILGQKVEFLVSFYNNEISEKSEIFDDQFSVERPDGSNFTLKIRSTKLEDSAMYFCASSAGGLNTEAFFGQGTRLTVV.

This chain uses TRBV6-5 with TRBJ2-7; 7 bases map to TRBD1. V lost 6 bases and J lost 0; bases outside the gene matches: 8. CDR1 and CDR2 from the germline V gene are MNHEY and SVGAGI. The length of the CDR3 is 15 residues. CDR3 loop: CASSQPGQNSYEQYF. The CDR3, as DNA: TGTGCCAGCAGCCAACCGGGACAGAACTCCTACGAGCAGTACTTC.

This clone was counted a few times. The genes are TRBV7-3 and TRBJ2-2, with a tentative D call TRBD1 (7 bases). This CDR3 comprises 16 residues. Trimming pared 5 bases from V and 5 bases from J, leaving 18 bases between. Looked up from germline, CDR1 is SGHTA and CDR2 is FQGTGA. The CDR3 bases are TGTGCCAGCAGCCCCGGAGCAGGGGGGTCGACCGGGGAGCTGTTTTTT. Translating gives CASSPGAGGSTGELFF.

A note on this clone: The junction shows a germline mismatch at one end, possibly a read error. This chain joins TRBV7-2 and TRBJ1-1; a possible D gene is TRBD1 (5 bases). Germline CDR1 SGHTA, CDR2 FQGNSA. The length of the CDR3 is 12 residues. DNA of the CDR3: TGTGCCAGCAGCTTAGATCGGGGGGTCCTGCTCTTT. It specifies CASSLDRGVLLF.

This clone has only a few counts. The J gene is TRBJ1-2, the V gene TRBV11-2, with D hard to call. This CDR3 is 13 amino acids long. Germline CDR1 and CDR2: SGHAT and FQNNGV. Between the trimmed V and J ends, which lost 6 bases and 8 bases, there was a span of 16 bases. DNA for the CDR3: TGTGCCAGCAGTCCCGGGAGGGTGGGAGGCTACACCTTC. The encoded protein is CASSPGRVGGYTF.

The V call is TRBV9, the J call TRBJ2-2, with D maybe TRBD2 (6 bases). Trimming cost V 3 bases and J 1 base, with 13 bases left between them. The CDR3 contains 16 residues. Germline V gene sequence: CDR1 SGDLS, CDR2 YYNGEE. CDR3 nucleotide sequence: TGTGCCAGCAGCGCTGGGGGGAGCCAGAACACCGGGGAGCTGTTTTTT. It codes for CASSAGGSQNTGELFF.

A note on this clone: Other DNA sequences within the sample encode an identical CDR3. The chain joins TRBV12-3 or TRBV12-4 to TRBJ1-6; a weak D match, TRBD1 (5 bases). CDR3 length equals 13 residues. V was cut by 2 bases and J by 7 bases, with 6 bases left in between. CDR3 bases: TGTGCCAGCAGTTTACAGGGAAATTCACCCCTCCACTTT. It yields the protein CASSLQGNSPLHF.

The chain couples TRBV6-2 or TRBV6-3 to TRBJ2-7; D gene uncertain. Trimming took 3 bases from V and 5 from J, leaving 20 bases between them. Germline lookup yields CDR1 MNHEY and CDR2 SVGEGT. The CDR3 sequence is 16 residues long. The CDR3, as DNA: TGTGCCAGCAGTTATTCCCCTCGATCCGATGCGCACGAGCAGTACTTC. Translation gives CASSYSPRSDAHEQYF.

This chain connects TRBV12-3 or TRBV12-4 to TRBJ2-7; D gene ambiguous. With 1 base removed from V and 7 bases from J, the gap between germline ends came to 11 bases. The CDR3 has 13 amino acids. The CDR3 DNA is TGTGCCAGCAGTTTAGGGCTGGTTGTAGAGCAGTACTTC. It codes for CASSLGLVVEQYF.

CDR3: CASGFRSWGQGKTEAFF. Here the CDR3 DNA reads TGTGCTAGTGGTTTCCGCTCGTGGGGACAGGGGAAGACTGAAGCTTTCTTT. The chain is built from TRBV12-5 and TRBJ1-1; 10 nucleotides match TRBD1. The CDR3 sequence is 17 residues long. Germline V gives CDR1 LGHNT, CDR2 FRNRAP. V dropped 3 bases and J dropped 5; count of bases not matched to a gene: 12.

The V and J genes are TRBV9 and TRBJ1-1; TRBD1 aligns across 7 bases. V was pared by 3 bases and J by 5 bases, with 13 bases of the junction left unmatched. Germline CDR1 reads SGDLS; CDR2 reads YYNGEE. The CDR3 runs 16 residues. CDR3 sequence reads: CASSAPGTSRGTEAFF. The CDR3 coding sequence is TGTGCCAGCAGCGCGCCCGGGACAAGCAGGGGGACTGAAGCTTTCTTT. Based on the CDR3 plus reference TRBV9 and TRBJ1-1, the full variable domain is DSGVTQTPKHLITATGQRVTLRCSPRSGDLSVYWYQQSLDQGLQFLIQYYNGEERAKGNILERFSAQQFPDLHSELNLSSLELGDSALYFCASSAPGTSRGTEAFFGQGTRLTVV.

The chain has TRBV21-1 and TRBJ2-2; the DNA was not used to check the table's D call, TRBD1. TRBV21-1 is a pseudogene. The CDR3 covers 18 residues. CDR3 DNA: TGTGCCAGCAGCAAAACCCTTTGCAGGGGCCGAGACACCGGGGAGCTGTTTTTT. Its translation: CASSKTLCRGRDTGELFF.

This clone was observed a single time. This chain uses TRBV28 with TRBJ1-2; D call uncertain. This CDR3 is 14 amino acids long. V was pared by 5 bases and J by 0 bases, with 10 bases between. Germline V lookup: CDR1 MDHEN, CDR2 SYDVKM. CDR3 sequence: CASSADLSNYGYTF. The CDR3 coding sequence is TGTGCCAGCAGTGCCGACTTATCTAACTATGGCTACACCTTC.

The chain combines TRBV3-1 (or the pseudogene TRBV3-2) with TRBJ1-3; 7 positions agree with TRBD1. The trim removed 4 bases at V and 2 bases at J, leaving 2 bases unmatched. This CDR3 contains 14 residues. The V gene's germline CDR1 is LGHDT and CDR2 YNNKEL (reference sequence). CDR3 amino acids: CASSRGTAGNTIYF. As DNA, the CDR3 is TGTGCCAGCAGCCGAGGGACAGCTGGAAACACCATATATTTT.

This rearrangement joins TRBV19 to TRBJ2-3, with a possible D match to TRBD1 (5 bases). The CDR3 sequence is 14 residues long. V was clipped by 1 base and J by 5 bases, with 10 bases between them. Germline values: CDR1 LNHDA, CDR2 SQIVND (reference sequence). CDR3 amino acids: CASSIARVVDTQYF. The CDR3 nucleotides are TGTGCCAGTAGTATAGCCAGGGTTGTAGATACGCAGTATTTT.